One and the same sample provided the 20 T cell receptor beta chains below, sequenced in a study of CD8+ T cells in alopecia areata. The treatment here: oral pan-JAK inhibitor, 5-10 mg twice daily. Sequencing templates came from extracted RNA that was reverse transcribed into cDNA. The protocol was immunoSEQ multiplex PCR, while the TCRdb copy is restricted to in-frame clones and leaves out a portion. The table lists around 60,000 clones, 35% to 55% of them singletons. The sequencing here drew on CD8+ T cells sorted from blood, taken between weeks 36 and 40, from a patient treated with tofacitinib. These receptors were collected from a human donor with alopecia areata.

The gene calls are TRBV2 and TRBJ2-3, with 10 bases lining up with TRBD2. This CDR3 has 16 amino acids. The ends lost 0 bases at V and 2 bases at J; junction bases unmatched: 2. The V gene's germline CDR1 is SNHLY and CDR2 FYNNEI. The CDR3 sequence is CASSEAAGGFTDTQYF. In DNA, the CDR3 is TGTGCCAGCAGTGAAGCAGCGGGAGGGTTCACAGATACGCAGTATTTT. Filled out from reference TRBV2 and TRBJ2-3, the complete variable domain reads EPEVTQTPSHQVTQMGQEVILRCVPISNHLYFYWYRQILGQKVEFLVSFYNNEISEKSEIFDDQFSVERPDGSNFTLKIRSTKLEDSAMYFCASSEAAGGFTDTQYFGPGTRLTVL.

The genes are TRBV7-2 and TRBJ1-1; D gene unclear. V was pared by 5 bases and J by 0 bases, with 7 bases between. The CDR3 sequence is 13 residues long. Germline V gives CDR1 SGHTA, CDR2 FQGNSA. DNA of the CDR3: TGTGCCAGCAGCGACGGATTGAACACTGAAGCTTTCTTT. Translating gives CASSDGLNTEAFF.

This clone was counted a few times. This chain joins TRBV27 and TRBJ2-1; D remains unclear. Germline CDR1 reads MNHEY; CDR2 reads SMNVEV (reference sequence). With 6 bases removed from V and 5 bases from J, the gap between germline ends came to 14 bases. The CDR3 runs 14 residues. The CDR3 DNA sequence: TGTGCCAGCAGATGGGTTACTACCAACAATGAGCAGTTCTTC. As protein: CASRWVTTNNEQFF.

The genes are TRBV29-1 and TRBJ2-5; TRBD1 matches at 11 bases. V lost 3 bases, J lost 4 bases, and 7 bases stayed unmatched. Germline lookup yields CDR1 SQVTM and CDR2 ANQGSEA. The CDR3 is 15 residues long. CDR3 protein: CSVDGRTGGRETQYF. In nucleotides, the CDR3 is TGCAGCGTTGACGGGCGGACAGGGGGCAGAGAGACCCAGTACTTC.

In the case of this clone: This is likely an artifact of a read error, given a far larger clone one base away. The chain uses TRBV12-2 and TRBJ1-1. TRBV12-2 is tagged as a pseudogene. This CDR3 is built from 12 residues. CDR3 in DNA: TGTGCCAGCAGCTTCGGAACCACTGAAGCTTTCTTT. Translation gives CASSFGTTEAFF.

This clone came up a few times. The rearrangement uses TRBV4-3 and TRBJ2-7; 12 bases line up with TRBD2. The V segment lost 2 bases and the J segment 1 base; nucleotides outside the gene matches: 9. Germline-derived CDR1 and CDR2 are LGHNA and YSLEER. The CDR3 runs 18 residues. CDR3 bases: TGCGCCAGCAGCCAACGTGCTAGCGGGAGGGCCGGGTCCTACGAGCAGTACTTC. Its translation: CASSQRASGRAGSYEQYF.

The V and J genes are TRBV5-1 and TRBJ2-3; D is possibly TRBD2 (6 bases). CDR3 length: 14 amino acids. Germline CDR1 is SGHRS and CDR2 is YFSETQ. The V end lost 2 bases, the J end lost 2 bases, and 9 bases lay between the germline ends. The CDR3 DNA follows: TGCGCCAGCAGCTTTACGGGGGTCACAGATACGCAGTATTTT. Amino acids: CASSFTGVTDTQYF.

The chain combines TRBV19 with TRBJ2-1; maybe TRBD2 (6 bases). The V end lost 3 bases, the J end lost 2 bases, and 11 bases lay between the germline ends. Germline CDR1 and CDR2: LNHDA and SQIVND (reference sequence). This CDR3 has 15 residues. The CDR3 sequence: CASSILASPYNEQFF. CDR3 nucleotides: TGTGCCAGTAGTATTCTAGCGAGCCCCTACAATGAGCAGTTCTTC.

The chain combines TRBV6-5 with TRBJ2-1, with D maybe TRBD2 (6 bases). Trimming left V 5 bases short and J 5 bases short, with 10 bases between. CDR3 length equals 13 residues. Germline CDR1 is MNHEY and CDR2 is SVGAGI. DNA of the CDR3: TGTGCCAGCAGTGGGGGGATCAACAATGAGCAGTTCTTC. Translating gives CASSGGINNEQFF.

The chain is built from TRBV29-1 and TRBJ2-7, with D tentatively TRBD1 (6 bases). CDR1 and CDR2 from the germline V gene are SQVTM and ANQGSEA. The CDR3 covers 13 residues. V was shortened by 7 bases and J by 1 base, with 14 bases between the two germline ends. CDR3 loop: CSATEGESYEQYF. In DNA form, the CDR3 reads TGCAGCGCCACTGAGGGGGAGTCCTACGAGCAGTACTTC.

The chain links TRBV18 to TRBJ2-7; TRBD2 matches at 13 bases. The germline CDR1 and CDR2 sequences are KGHSH and LQKENI. The length of the CDR3 is 17 residues. After removal of 9 bases from V and 1 base from J, the junction contained 12 bases not matched to a gene. CDR3 region: CASSTGTSGTISYEQYF. CDR3 bases: TGTGCCAGTTCAACCGGGACTAGCGGGACTATTTCCTACGAGCAGTACTTC.

The V gene is TRBV4-1, the J gene TRBJ2-3; 9 nucleotides agree with TRBD2. J gave up 2 bases and V 2 bases, and 5 bases lay outside the gene matches. CDR3 length equals 16 residues. CDR1 is MGHRA and CDR2 is YSYEKL in the germline V gene. The CDR3 coding sequence is TGCGCCAGCAGCCAATTCCGCGGGAGGGCCACAGATACGCAGTATTTT. Its translation is CASSQFRGRATDTQYF.

V is TRBV27 and J is TRBJ2-5; 7 nucleotides match TRBD1. The CDR3 has 14 amino acids. V lost 4 bases to trimming and J lost 5 bases; unmatched junction nucleotides: 7. Germline-derived CDR1 and CDR2 are MNHEY and SMNVEV (reference sequence). The CDR3, as DNA: TGTGCCAGCAGTTCCCACGACAGGGTGGAGACCCAGTACTTC. Amino acids: CASSSHDRVETQYF.

The chain recombines TRBV7-9 with TRBJ1-2; D perhaps matches TRBD1 (6 bases). Germline V gives CDR1 SEHNR, CDR2 FQNEAQ (reference sequence). The CDR3 spans 13 residues. The V end was cut by 5 bases, the J end by 4 bases, with 11 bases between. The CDR3 bases are TGTGCCAGCAGCCCCCAGGGGACCTATGGCTACACCTTC. Protein sequence: CASSPQGTYGYTF.

There are a few counts of this clone. This chain connects TRBV18 to TRBJ2-2; D not certain. The length of the CDR3 is 15 residues. Germline lookup yields CDR1 KGHSH and CDR2 LQKENI. V dropped 0 bases and J dropped 7 bases, with 12 bases sitting between them. The CDR3 is CASSPPGSPIGELFF. CDR3 nucleotide sequence: TGTGCCAGCTCACCACCCGGAAGTCCCATCGGGGAGCTGTTTTTT.

This sequence joins TRBV11-2 and TRBJ1-1, with D hard to call. The CDR3 length is 14 residues. The germline V gene has CDR1 SGHAT and CDR2 FQNNGV. Deletions cut 5 bases from V and 0 bases from J, with 10 bases between. The CDR3 loop is CASSPTRVNTEAFF. CDR3 nucleotide sequence: TGTGCCAGCAGCCCCACTAGGGTGAACACTGAAGCTTTCTTT.

This rearrangement joins TRBV5-1 to TRBJ2-3; D is ambiguous. Germline lookup yields CDR1 SGHRS and CDR2 YFSETQ. The ends were cut back, 7 bases at V and 0 bases at J, with 6 bases in the middle. This CDR3 region has 12 residues. Here the CDR3 reads CASHSSTDTQYF. CDR3 DNA sequence: TGCGCCAGCCATAGTAGCACAGATACGCAGTATTTT.

The chain carries TRBV27 and TRBJ2-7; 7 bases line up with TRBD1. V was clipped by 5 bases and J by 3 bases; unmatched bases: 4. This CDR3 is built from 13 residues. The germline V gene has CDR1 MNHEY and CDR2 SMNVEV (reference sequence). The CDR3 DNA is TGTGCCAGCAGTGACAGGGCGGGCTACGAGCAGTACTTC. It is translated as CASSDRAGYEQYF.

This clone has only a few counts. The V call is TRBV6-6, the J call TRBJ2-7, with D unclear. Per germline, CDR1 MNHNY and CDR2 SVGAGI (reference sequence). The CDR3 is 13 residues long. Trimming took off 0 bases at V and 5 bases at J, with 8 bases between the two ends. The CDR3: CASSYSSWDEQYF. The CDR3 DNA reads TGTGCCAGCAGTTACTCTTCCTGGGACGAGCAGTACTTC.

This clone was counted once. The V gene is TRBV30, the J gene TRBJ2-5; 11 nucleotides agree with TRBD2. TRBJ2-7 matches the DNA end more closely, so the J call is doubtful. The CDR3 is made up of 13 amino acids. CDR1 is GTSNPN and CDR2 is SVGIG in the germline V gene (reference sequence). Here the CDR3 DNA reads TGTGCCTGGTCGGCTAGCGGGAGGAACGAGCAGTACTTC. Its translation: CAWSASGRNEQYF.